These T cell receptor beta chains were read from a single sample in a study of blood T cell repertoires in COVID-19. Produced via immunoSEQ multiplex PCR; TCRdb's table is partial and in-frame only. Of about 220,000 clones listed, around three quarters were seen once; the top ten hold 7.2%. Sequences were obtained from peripheral blood. The receptor set was obtained from a woman aged 70-85 years with acute or convalescent COVID-19. CDR3s include the opening cysteine and the closing phenylalanine or tryptophan.

j_call cdr3_length v_call cdr3_aa
TRBJ2-1 14 TRBV6-1 CASSEEEGIGEQFF
TRBJ2-3 14 TRBV6-5 CASSWVRGGDTQYF
TRBJ2-5 15 TRBV3-1/TRBV3-2 CASSRRQDLQETQYF
TRBJ2-1 19 TRBV5-4 CASSSRLESGGDSYNEQFF
TRBJ1-4 16 TRBV5-1 CASSLASGQGGEKLFF
TRBJ1-1 13 TRBV19 CASRRDMSTEAFF
TRBJ2-1 14 TRBV10-1 CASSANRGLVEQFF
TRBJ1-1 14 TRBV7-9 CASSFPGTGTEAFF
TRBJ2-5 14 TRBV6-5 CASRGTGTGETQYF
TRBJ1-1 14 TRBV14 CASSPRTGSTEAFF
TRBJ2-7 14 TRBV10-1 CASSVAGGPYEQYF
TRBJ2-7 16 TRBV11-2 CASSLGSGTQIYEQYF
TRBJ2-7 14 TRBV6-2/TRBV6-3 CASSLPGQPDGEYF
TRBJ1-2 11 TRBV12-3/TRBV12-4 CASSSGEGYTF
TRBJ1-6 13 TRBV6-6 CASSIPGGSPLHF
TRBJ2-1 13 TRBV11-2 CASSATRGNEQFF
TRBJ2-5 15 TRBV6-5 CASSIRGGRTETQYF
TRBJ1-6 14 TRBV5-1 CASSFEGDNSPLHF
TRBJ2-5 16 TRBV10-3 CAISESKFGEQETQYF
TRBJ2-2 14 TRBV5-1 CASSFGQASGELFF
TRBJ2-2 17 TRBV4-3 CASSQVTGARETGELFF
TRBJ2-7 16 TRBV21-1 CASSKVGGDLSYEQYF
TRBJ1-1 18 TRBV3-1/TRBV3-2 CASSPRGLDRRPNTEAFF
TRBJ2-2 14 TRBV29-1 CSVHSGTNTGELFF
TRBJ2-2 16 TRBV7-3 CASRGLRQGNTGELFF
TRBJ2-5 11 TRBV20-1 CSAWWEETQYF
TRBJ1-1 17 TRBV9 CASSAKRGTGMNTEAFF
TRBJ1-5 15 TRBV27 CASSLYQGHNQPQHF
TRBJ2-7 15 TRBV6-6 CASSTTTGNLYEQYF
TRBJ2-7 13 TRBV11-1 CASSFTGSYEQYF
TRBJ1-2 14 TRBV10-3 CATKGTGPNYGYTF
TRBJ1-6 17 TRBV10-2 CASRVGQGGSYNSPLHF
TRBJ1-5 13 TRBV30 CAWSRGVDQPQHF
TRBJ2-2 15 TRBV9 CASSSTTGGSGELFF
TRBJ1-5 14 TRBV30 CAWNQGQINQPQHF
TRBJ2-7 14 TRBV5-5 CASAFLAGGYEQYF
TRBJ2-3 12 TRBV29-1 CSTRDFTDTQYF
TRBJ2-5 16 TRBV4-3 CASSQEAGHPQETQYF
TRBJ1-2 13 TRBV25-1 CASSDRWNYGYTF
TRBJ1-1 15 TRBV4-2 CASSDRQPMNTEAFF